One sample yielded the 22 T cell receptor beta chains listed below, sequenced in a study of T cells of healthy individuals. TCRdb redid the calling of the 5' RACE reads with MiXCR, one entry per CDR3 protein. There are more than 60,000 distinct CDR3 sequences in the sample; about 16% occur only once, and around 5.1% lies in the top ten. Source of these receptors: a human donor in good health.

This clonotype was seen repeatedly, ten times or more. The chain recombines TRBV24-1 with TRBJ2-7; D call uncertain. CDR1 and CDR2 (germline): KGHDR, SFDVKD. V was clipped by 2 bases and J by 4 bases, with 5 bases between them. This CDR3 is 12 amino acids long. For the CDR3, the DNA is TGTGCCACCAGTGATTGGGCTTACGAGCAGTACTTC. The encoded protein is CATSDWAYEQYF.

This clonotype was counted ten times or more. CDR3 residues: CASSLAWASGYNEQFF. CDR3 nucleotides: TGTGCCAGCAGCTTAGCTTGGGCTAGCGGATACAATGAGCAGTTCTTC. The chain uses TRBV7-9 and TRBJ2-1, with 7 bases aligning to TRBD2. V was pared by 0 bases and J by 4 bases, with 6 bases of the junction left unmatched. The CDR3 extends over 16 amino acids. Germline assignment: CDR1 SEHNR and CDR2 FQNEAQ (reference sequence).

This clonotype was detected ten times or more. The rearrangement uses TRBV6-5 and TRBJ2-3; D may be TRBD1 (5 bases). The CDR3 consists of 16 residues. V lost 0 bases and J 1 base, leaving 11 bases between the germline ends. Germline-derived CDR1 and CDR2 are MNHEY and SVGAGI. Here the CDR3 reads CASSYSSGAGTDTQYF. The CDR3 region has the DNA TGTGCCAGCAGTTACTCGAGTGGGGCGGGCACAGATACGCAGTATTTT.

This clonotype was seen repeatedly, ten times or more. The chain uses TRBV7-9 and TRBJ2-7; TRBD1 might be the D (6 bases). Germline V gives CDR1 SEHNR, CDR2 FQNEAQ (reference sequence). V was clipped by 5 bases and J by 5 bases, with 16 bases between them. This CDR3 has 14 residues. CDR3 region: CASSQGTGFDEQYF. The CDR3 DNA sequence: TGTGCCAGCAGCCAGGGCACAGGGTTCGACGAGCAGTACTTC.

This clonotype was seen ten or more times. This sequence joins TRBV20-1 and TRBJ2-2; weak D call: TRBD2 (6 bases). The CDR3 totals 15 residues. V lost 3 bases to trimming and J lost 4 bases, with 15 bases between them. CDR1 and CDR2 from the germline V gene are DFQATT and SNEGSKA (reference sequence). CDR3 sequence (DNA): TGCAGTGCTAGTTTGGCAGCGCGGGGCACCGGGGAGCTGTTTTTT. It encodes CSASLAARGTGELFF.

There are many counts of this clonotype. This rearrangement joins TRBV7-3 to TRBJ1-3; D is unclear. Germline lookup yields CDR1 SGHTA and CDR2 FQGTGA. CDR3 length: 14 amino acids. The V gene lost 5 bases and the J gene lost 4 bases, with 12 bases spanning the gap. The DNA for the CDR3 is TGTGCCAGCAGCGCCACTGTGGGGGGAAACACCATATATTTT. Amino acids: CASSATVGGNTIYF.

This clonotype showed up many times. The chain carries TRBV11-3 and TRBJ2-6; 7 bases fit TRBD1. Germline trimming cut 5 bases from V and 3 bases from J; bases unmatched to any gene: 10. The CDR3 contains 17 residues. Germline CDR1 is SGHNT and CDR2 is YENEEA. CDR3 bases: TGTGCCAGCAGCCAATCCGGGACAGCGAGTGGGGCCAACGTCCTGACTTTC. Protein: CASSQSGTASGANVLTF.

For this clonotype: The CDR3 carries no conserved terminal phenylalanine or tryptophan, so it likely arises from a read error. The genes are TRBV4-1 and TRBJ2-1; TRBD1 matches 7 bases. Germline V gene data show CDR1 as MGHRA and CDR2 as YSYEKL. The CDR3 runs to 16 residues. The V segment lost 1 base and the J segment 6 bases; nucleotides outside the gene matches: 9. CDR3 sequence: CASSQGLGQRPNEQFS. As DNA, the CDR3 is TGCGCCAGCAGCCAAGGGCTGGGACAGAGGCCCAATGAGCAGTTCTCC.

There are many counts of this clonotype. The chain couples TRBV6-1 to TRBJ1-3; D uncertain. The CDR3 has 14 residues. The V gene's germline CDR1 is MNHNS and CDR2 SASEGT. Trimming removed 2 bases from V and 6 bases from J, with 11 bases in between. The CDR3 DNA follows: TGTGCCAGCAGTGAAAACCAGGCGGTAAACACCATATATTTT. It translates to CASSENQAVNTIYF.

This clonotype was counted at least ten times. Here the CDR3 DNA reads TGTGCCAGCAGACCCGCCGGGACTAGCGGGGCCAATGAGCAGTTCTTC. This codes for CASRPAGTSGANEQFF. J is TRBJ2-1 and V is TRBV7-2, with 13 positions matching TRBD2. Germline CDR1 and CDR2: SGHTA and FQGNSA. The CDR3 has 16 residues. J lost 6 bases, V lost 6 bases, and 8 bases had no gene match.

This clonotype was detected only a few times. CDR3 sequence (DNA): TGCGCCAGCAGCTTGGTACTAGCGGACACCGGGGAGCTGTTTTTT. It specifies CASSLVLADTGELFF. The chain is built from TRBV5-1 and TRBJ2-2, with 8 bases matching TRBD2. J was trimmed by 3 bases and V by 0 bases; bases with no gene match: 1. This CDR3 has 15 amino acids. Germline loops: CDR1 SGHRS, CDR2 YFSETQ.

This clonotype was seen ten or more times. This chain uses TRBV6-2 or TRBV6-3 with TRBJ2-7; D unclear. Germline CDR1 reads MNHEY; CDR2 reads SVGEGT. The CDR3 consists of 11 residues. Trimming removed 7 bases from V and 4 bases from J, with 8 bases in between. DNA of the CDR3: TGTGCCAGCACCGAGGCGTACGAGCAGTACTTC. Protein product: CASTEAYEQYF.

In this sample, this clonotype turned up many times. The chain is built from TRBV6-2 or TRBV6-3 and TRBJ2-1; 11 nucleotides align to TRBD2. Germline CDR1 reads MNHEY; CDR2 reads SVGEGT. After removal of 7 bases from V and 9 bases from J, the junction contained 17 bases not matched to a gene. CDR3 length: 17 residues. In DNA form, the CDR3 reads TGTGCCAGCACTCTGAGGAAGACTAGCGGGATACACGGTGAGCAGTTCTTC. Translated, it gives CASTLRKTSGIHGEQFF.

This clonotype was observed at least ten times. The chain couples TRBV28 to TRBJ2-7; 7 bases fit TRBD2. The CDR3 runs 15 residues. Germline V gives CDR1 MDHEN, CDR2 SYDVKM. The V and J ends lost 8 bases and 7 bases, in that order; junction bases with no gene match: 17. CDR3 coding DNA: TGTGCCAGCTCCTGGGGGAGGGACCCGACGGGGGAGCAGTACTTC. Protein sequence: CASSWGRDPTGEQYF.

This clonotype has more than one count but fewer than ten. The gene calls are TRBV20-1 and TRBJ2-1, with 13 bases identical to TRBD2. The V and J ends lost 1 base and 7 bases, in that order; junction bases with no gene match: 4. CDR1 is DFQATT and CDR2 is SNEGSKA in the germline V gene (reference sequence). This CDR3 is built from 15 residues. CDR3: CSARVGTSGINEQFF. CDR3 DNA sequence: TGCAGTGCTAGAGTTGGGACTAGCGGGATTAATGAGCAGTTCTTC.

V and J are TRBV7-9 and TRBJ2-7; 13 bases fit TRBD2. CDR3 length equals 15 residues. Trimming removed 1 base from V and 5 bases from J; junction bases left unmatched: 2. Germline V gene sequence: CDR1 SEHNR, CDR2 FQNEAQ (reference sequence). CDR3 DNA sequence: TGTGCCAGCAGCTTAGGAACTAGCGGGGGGGACGAGCAGTACTTC. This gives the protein CASSLGTSGGDEQYF.

CDR3 amino acids: CASSPRQTGTGQYF. The DNA for the CDR3 is TGTGCCAGCAGCCCCCGCCAAACGGGTACGGGGCAGTACTTC. V and J are TRBV7-9 and TRBJ2-7; D remains unclear. Looked up from germline, CDR1 is SEHNR and CDR2 is FQNEAQ (reference sequence). CDR3 length: 14 residues. Deletions cut 5 bases from V and 9 bases from J, with 20 bases between.

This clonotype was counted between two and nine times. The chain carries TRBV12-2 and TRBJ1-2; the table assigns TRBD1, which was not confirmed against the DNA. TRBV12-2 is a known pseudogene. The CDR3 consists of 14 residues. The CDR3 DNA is TGTGCAAGTCGCCTGATGGGACAGTTATATGGCTACACCTTC. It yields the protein CASRLMGQLYGYTF.

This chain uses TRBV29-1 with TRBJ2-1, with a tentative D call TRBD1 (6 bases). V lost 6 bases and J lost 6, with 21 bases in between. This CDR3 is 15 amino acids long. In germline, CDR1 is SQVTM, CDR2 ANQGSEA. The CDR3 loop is CSVNPSDSLRNEQFF. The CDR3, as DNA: TGCAGCGTGAACCCATCGGACAGCTTACGCAATGAGCAGTTCTTC.

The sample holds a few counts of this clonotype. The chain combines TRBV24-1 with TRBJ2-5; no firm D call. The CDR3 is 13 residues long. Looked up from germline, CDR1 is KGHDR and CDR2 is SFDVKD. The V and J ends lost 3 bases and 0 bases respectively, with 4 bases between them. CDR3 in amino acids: CATSDTYQETQYF. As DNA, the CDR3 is TGTGCCACCAGTGATACGTACCAAGAGACCCAGTACTTC.

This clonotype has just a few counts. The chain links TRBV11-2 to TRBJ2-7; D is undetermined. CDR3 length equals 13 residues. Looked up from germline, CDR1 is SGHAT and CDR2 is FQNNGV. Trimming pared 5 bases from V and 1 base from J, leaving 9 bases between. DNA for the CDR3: TGTGCCAGCAGCCTCCAGTCTTCCTACGAGCAGTACTTC. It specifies CASSLQSSYEQYF.

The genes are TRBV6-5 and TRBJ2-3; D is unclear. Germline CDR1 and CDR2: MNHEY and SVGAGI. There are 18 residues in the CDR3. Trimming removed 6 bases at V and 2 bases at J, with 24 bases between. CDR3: CASSSKDGRRPPTDTQYF. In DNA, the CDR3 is TGTGCCAGCAGCTCCAAGGACGGCCGAAGGCCCCCCACAGATACGCAGTATTTT.